The sequence of this T cell receptor (beta chain) was determined in a study of OX40 agonist ivuxolimab in advanced cancers. About the investigation overall: Ivuxolimab, which targeted the costimulatory receptor OX40 (CD134), was an agonistic, fully human IgG2 monoclonal antibody. Intravenous ivuxolimab was administered to patients every 2 weeks at six dose levels: 0.01, 0.1, 0.3, 1.5, 3 and 10 mg/kg. Of the approximately 54 patients in dose escalation, about 20 had hepatocellular carcinoma, about 15 had melanoma, 9 had renal cell carcinoma and 9 had head and neck cancer. In the dose-escalation cohort, roughly 80% of patients were male, and the mean age was approximately 55 years, with a range of 23 to 79. Patients were allowed to have had prior anti-PD-1, anti-PD-L1 or anti-CTLA-4 therapy, and approximately 39% of the dose-escalation patients had been treated with checkpoint inhibitors. Partial responses occurred in three dose-escalation patients, of whom one had hepatocellular carcinoma and two had cutaneous melanoma. The point of sequencing TCRbeta in the periphery was to test whether ivuxolimab changed TCR sequence diversity and drove clonal T-cell expansion. The monotherapy dose-escalation portion (N of about 47 patients) of the phase I ivuxolimab trial is reported in the paper.

As encoded in the germline V gene, CDR1 is SNHLY while CDR2 is FYNNEI. Spanning cysteine to phenylalanine, the CDR3 consists of 15 amino acids. Of all the DNA, just the CDR3 is kept, 45 bases in frame from base 1. Trimming accounts for 6 bases at V and 6 bases at J, while the number of junction bases matched to no gene is 10. Results and caveats for the whole study, not just this receptor: After ivuxolimab, expanded clones were on average more numerous among CD8+ T cells than among CD4+ T cells. Low levels of normalized T-cell clonal expansion were also seen in some patients who did not respond. At doses of 0.1 to 3.0 mg/kg, clonal expansion of both CD4+ and CD8+ T cells in blood was seen between baseline and week 6. In the 0.1-3.0 mg/kg groups, partial responders had among the lowest normalized peripheral clonal expansion, particularly in CD8+ T cells. The antigen specificity of the clonally expanded peripheral T cells was not determined.

Patients with autoimmune disease history or receiving systemic immunosuppression were excluded from the trial. In every dose cohort, peripheral blood was drawn for TCR sequencing at baseline, cycle 4 day 1, and cycle 7 day 1. Samples were obtained from an open-label, multicenter, first-in-human phase I dose-escalation trial of ivuxolimab. Adults with locally advanced or metastatic head and neck squamous cell, hepatocellular, melanoma or renal cell carcinoma were enrolled in the trial. Before TCR sequencing, CD4+ T cells and CD8+ T cells from peripheral blood were sorted into separate populations. As concerns this clone: Its antigen is unknown. Base qualities were left out, and no much larger clone turns up one base away.

To sequence the TCRbeta CDR3 region, genomic DNA was isolated from the sorted cells. The immunoSEQ Assay was used for sequencing of TCRbeta CDR3 regions. TCRdb limited this immuneACCESS table to in-frame rearrangements with V and J called. A share of clones is missing; checked studies link under half to unresolved V genes, and the rest is unexplained. Across this sample there are about 50,000 clones, with around nine tenths seen only once. In total, the top ten clones hold 3% to 4% of the sample. Sample: CD4+ or CD8+ T cells sorted from blood, taken in a trial of the OX40 agonist ivuxolimab. This sequence was found in an adult with an advanced solid tumor such as melanoma, head and neck, liver or kidney cancer. The sequence links TRBV2 to TRBJ2-7, with 11 junctional bases fitting TRBD1. This receptor carries the CDR3 CASSQTRTGGSEQYF. The DNA sequence reads TGTGCCAGCAGCCAAACTAGGACAGGGGGCAGCGAGCAGTACTTC.